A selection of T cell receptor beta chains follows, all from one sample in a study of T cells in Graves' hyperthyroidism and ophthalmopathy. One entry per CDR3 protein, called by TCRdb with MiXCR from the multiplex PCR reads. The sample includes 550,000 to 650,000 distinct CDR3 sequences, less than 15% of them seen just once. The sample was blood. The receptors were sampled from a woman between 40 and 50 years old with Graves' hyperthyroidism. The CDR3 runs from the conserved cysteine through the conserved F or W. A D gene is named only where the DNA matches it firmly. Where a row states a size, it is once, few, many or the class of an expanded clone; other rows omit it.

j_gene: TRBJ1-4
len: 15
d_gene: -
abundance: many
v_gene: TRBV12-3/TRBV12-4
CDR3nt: TGTGCCAGCAGCCGGACTGGGGCGGGGAATGAAAAACTGTTTTTT
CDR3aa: CASSRTGAGNEKLFF

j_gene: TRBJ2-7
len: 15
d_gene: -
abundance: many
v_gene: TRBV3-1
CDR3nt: TGTGCCAGCAGCCAAACACTATCGAGCTCCTACGAGCAGTACTTC
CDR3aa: CASSQTLSSSYEQYF

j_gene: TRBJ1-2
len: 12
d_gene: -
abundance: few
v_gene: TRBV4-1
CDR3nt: TGCGCCAGCAGCCAAGAAGAATATGGCTACACCTTC
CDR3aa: CASSQEEYGYTF

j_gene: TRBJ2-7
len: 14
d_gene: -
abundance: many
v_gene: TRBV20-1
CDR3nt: TGCAGTGCTGTTAGCGGCCTAACCTCCTACGAGCAGTACTTC
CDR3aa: CSAVSGLTSYEQYF

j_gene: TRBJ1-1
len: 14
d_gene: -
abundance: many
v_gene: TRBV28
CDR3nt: TGTGCCAGCACCTCAGAAGGGGCGAGACGCGAAGCTTTCTTT
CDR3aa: CASTSEGARREAFF

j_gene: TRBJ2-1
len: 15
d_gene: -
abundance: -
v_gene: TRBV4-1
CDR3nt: TGCGCCAGCAGCGGGGACGGGACCGGTAGGAATGAGCAGTTCTTC
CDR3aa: CASSGDGTGRNEQFF

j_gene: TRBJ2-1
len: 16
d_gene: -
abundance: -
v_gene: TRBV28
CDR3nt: TGCGCCAGCAGCCAAGATCTAGGGAGCTCCTACAATGAGCAGTTCTTC
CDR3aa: CASSQDLGSSYNEQFF

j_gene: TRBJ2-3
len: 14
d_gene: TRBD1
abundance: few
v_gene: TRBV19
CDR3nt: TGTGCCAGTGGAGGACAGGCCTGGACAGATACGCAGTATTTT
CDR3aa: CASGGQAWTDTQYF

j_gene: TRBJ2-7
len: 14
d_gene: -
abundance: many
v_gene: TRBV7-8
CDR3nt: TGTGCCAGCAGCAGGGGGTTTGAGAGCCACGAGCAGTACTTC
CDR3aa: CASSRGFESHEQYF

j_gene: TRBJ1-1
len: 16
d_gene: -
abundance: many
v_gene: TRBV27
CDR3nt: TGTGCCAGCAGTCCTCATCCTGTCCAGGGGAACACTGAAGCTTTCTTT
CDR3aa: CASSPHPVQGNTEAFF

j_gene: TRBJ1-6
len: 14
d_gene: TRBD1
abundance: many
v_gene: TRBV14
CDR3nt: TGTGCCAGCAGCCCAGACAGGGGAAATTCACCCCTCCACTTT
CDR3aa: CASSPDRGNSPLHF

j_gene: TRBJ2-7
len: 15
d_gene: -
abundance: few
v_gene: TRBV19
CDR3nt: TGTGCCAGTAGTATCACGACAAGGGGAAACTACGAGCAGTACTTC
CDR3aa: CASSITTRGNYEQYF

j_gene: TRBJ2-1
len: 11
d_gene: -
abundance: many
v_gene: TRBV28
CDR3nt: TGTGCCAGCAGTCTACAGGTTATGCAGTTCTTC
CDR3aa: CASSLQVMQFF

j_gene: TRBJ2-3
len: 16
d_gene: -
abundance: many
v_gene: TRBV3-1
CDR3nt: TGTGCCAGCAGCCAAGATCAAGGCCACGGAACAGATACGCAGTATTTT
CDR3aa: CASSQDQGHGTDTQYF

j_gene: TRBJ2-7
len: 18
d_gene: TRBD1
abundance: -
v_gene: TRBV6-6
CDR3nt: TGTGCCAGCAGTTTCGGCGTTGGGACAGGGAGTTTTCCCTACGAGCAGTACTTC
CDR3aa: CASSFGVGTGSFPYEQYF

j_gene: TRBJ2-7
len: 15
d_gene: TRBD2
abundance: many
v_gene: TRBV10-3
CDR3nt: TGTGCCATCAGGAATAGCGGGAGGGACCCCTACGAGCAGTACTTC
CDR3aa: CAIRNSGRDPYEQYF

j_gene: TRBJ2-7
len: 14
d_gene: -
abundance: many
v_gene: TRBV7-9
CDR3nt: TGTGCCAGCAGCTTTCCCCTGGGAGGACGGGAGCAGTACTTC
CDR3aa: CASSFPLGGREQYF

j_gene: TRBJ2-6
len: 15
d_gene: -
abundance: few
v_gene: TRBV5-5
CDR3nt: TGTGCCAGCAGCGTAGGTAGCTCTGGGGCCAACGTCCTGACTTTC
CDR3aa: CASSVGSSGANVLTF

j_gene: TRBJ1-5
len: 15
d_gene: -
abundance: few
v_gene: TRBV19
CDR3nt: TGTGCCAGTAGTATCGGGGGCGGAGGTCATCAGCCCCAGCATTTT
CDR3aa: CASSIGGGGHQPQHF

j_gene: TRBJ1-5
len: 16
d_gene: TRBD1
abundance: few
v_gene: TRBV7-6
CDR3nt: TGTGCCAGCAGCTTAGCGGCAGGGGGCTACAATCAGCCCCAGCATTTT
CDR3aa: CASSLAAGGYNQPQHF

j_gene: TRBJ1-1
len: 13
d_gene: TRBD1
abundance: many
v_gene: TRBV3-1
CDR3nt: TGTGCCAGCAGCCTCGACGCCAGGGGGTCTGCTTTCTTT
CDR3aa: CASSLDARGSAFF

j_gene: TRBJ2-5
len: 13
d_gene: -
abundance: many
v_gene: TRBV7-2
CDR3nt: TGTGCCAGCAGCTTCCATCGCAGGGAGACCCAGTACTTC
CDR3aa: CASSFHRRETQYF